This TCR beta chain originates from a study of shared clonotypes between healthy human individuals. Looked up from germline, CDR1 is LNHDA and CDR2 is SQIVND (reference sequence). Trimming took 5 bases from V and 0 from J, leaving 14 bases between them. The CDR3 loop spans 16 amino acids. Worth noting for this clone: The antigen is undetermined.

Findings of the study overall: The authors sampled blood alone, and tissue repertoires likely differ. How much donors shared clonotypes was expected to be affected by sequencing depth.

The protocol was immunoSEQ multiplex PCR, while the TCRdb copy is restricted to in-frame clones and leaves out a portion. The sample shows about 2.4 million clones, around 90% of them seen only once. The rearrangement joins TRBV19 to TRBJ1-3; D possibly corresponds to TRBD1 (5 bases). The sequence was collected from a man younger than 35 in good health. Material for sequencing was naive CD4+ T cells sorted from blood. Subset here: CD45RA+ positively selected. The CDR3 loop is CASSSRGRSSGNTIYF. CDR3 sequence (DNA): TGTGCCAGTAGTTCTCGGGGCAGGAGCTCTGGAAACACCATATATTTT.